Below, one T cell receptor (beta chain) is given with its context. The entry originates in a study of blood T cell repertoires in COVID-19. Seattle cases were enrolled at active infection and followed longitudinally. The CDR3 is 18 amino acids. Losses at the gene ends were 1 base for V and 0 bases for J; bases not matched to a gene: 11. Germline V CDR1 and CDR2: GTSNPN, SVGIG (reference sequence). Repertoires were generated with immunoSEQ multiplex PCR, while TCRdb's copy carries only in-frame clones and drops some. The top ten hold almost 6% of the sample, which has roughly 200,000 clones, around 75% seen once.

This clonotype was sampled from a woman aged 40 to 49 with COVID-19, enrolled during active disease. The chain is built from TRBV30 and TRBJ2-1; TRBD2 matches 8 bases. What was sequenced was peripheral blood. CDR3 in DNA: TGTGCCTGGAGTGGGGGACTAGTACCCCTCAGCTCCTACAATGAGCAGTTCTTC. It encodes CAWSGGLVPLSSYNEQFF.